The rows below give T cell receptor beta chains drawn from one sample of a study of blood T cell repertoires in COVID-19. TCRdb keeps only in-frame clones here, not all; method: immunoSEQ multiplex PCR. This sample carries 200,000 to 250,000 clones, around four fifths of them seen once, and the ten largest clones take 15% to 20%. The sample taken for sequencing was peripheral blood. The origin of the receptors is a woman older than 75 with active or convalescent COVID-19. Each CDR3 is given without its conserved first and last residue.

J: TRBJ1-3
V: TRBV11-2
CDR3: ASSFSETGNTIY

J: TRBJ2-7
V: TRBV30
CDR3: AFLSGAYEQY

J: TRBJ1-5
V: TRBV7-3
CDR3: ASSLIRDQPQH

J: TRBJ2-1
V: TRBV7-2
CDR3: ASSLRSSGRAGEQF

J: TRBJ2-3
V: TRBV7-9
CDR3: ASSSSLGTDTQY

J: TRBJ1-1
V: TRBV6-5
CDR3: ASRGGENTEAF

J: TRBJ2-1
V: TRBV4-2
CDR3: ASSQDPSRVRGDEQF

J: TRBJ2-7
V: TRBV5-1
CDR3: ASSFNQGLYEQY

J: TRBJ1-6
V: TRBV4-1
CDR3: ASSRGTGSGPYNSPLH

J: TRBJ1-1
V: TRBV6-6
CDR3: ASSRNGGGALTEAF

J: TRBJ2-7
V: TRBV27
CDR3: ASSSTGGAEQY

J: TRBJ2-2
V: TRBV2
CDR3: ASSEQQGGSGELF

J: TRBJ2-3
V: TRBV27
CDR3: ASSLSRRLAGADTQY

J: TRBJ2-1
V: TRBV12-3/TRBV12-4
CDR3: ASNRDKNNEQF

J: TRBJ2-7
V: TRBV20-1
CDR3: SATSVREQY

J: TRBJ2-2
V: TRBV3-1/TRBV3-2
CDR3: ASSQLAGRASGELF

J: TRBJ2-1
V: TRBV6-2/TRBV6-3
CDR3: ASSYGAGQYNEQF

J: TRBJ1-2
V: TRBV7-2
CDR3: ASSPRQGATYGYT

J: TRBJ2-7
V: TRBV4-2
CDR3: ASSLSSAGYEQY

J: TRBJ1-1
V: TRBV5-4
CDR3: ASSLRNTEAF

J: TRBJ1-6
V: TRBV28
CDR3: ASSRPLGRTGDSPLH

J: TRBJ2-1
V: TRBV5-4
CDR3: ASTPTGGRLNEQF

J: TRBJ2-2
V: TRBV6-5
CDR3: ASSYNRDSPGELF

J: TRBJ2-4
V: TRBV5-1
CDR3: ASSLALWSGAGLAKNIQY

J: TRBJ2-7
V: TRBV4-1
CDR3: ASSQVLWTSGSREQY

J: TRBJ2-3
V: TRBV5-4
CDR3: ASSQPLAGLSTDTQY

J: TRBJ1-6
V: TRBV7-2
CDR3: ASSLGRGGSPLH

J: TRBJ2-6
V: TRBV28
CDR3: ASSSGLAAGANVLT

J: TRBJ1-4
V: TRBV9
CDR3: ASSVAQGGGEKLF

J: TRBJ2-2
V: TRBV7-9
CDR3: ASSQISGGHPNTGELF

J: TRBJ2-5
V: TRBV30
CDR3: AWSVGQAQETQY

J: TRBJ1-5
V: TRBV27
CDR3: ASSHRGRNQPQH

J: TRBJ1-2
V: TRBV7-2
CDR3: ASSPDRIYGYT

J: TRBJ2-5
V: TRBV7-9
CDR3: ASSLGGRGLETQY

J: TRBJ2-3
V: TRBV6-2/TRBV6-3
CDR3: ASSYAGLAGGTQY

J: TRBJ1-4
V: TRBV18
CDR3: ASSQGQGGEKLF